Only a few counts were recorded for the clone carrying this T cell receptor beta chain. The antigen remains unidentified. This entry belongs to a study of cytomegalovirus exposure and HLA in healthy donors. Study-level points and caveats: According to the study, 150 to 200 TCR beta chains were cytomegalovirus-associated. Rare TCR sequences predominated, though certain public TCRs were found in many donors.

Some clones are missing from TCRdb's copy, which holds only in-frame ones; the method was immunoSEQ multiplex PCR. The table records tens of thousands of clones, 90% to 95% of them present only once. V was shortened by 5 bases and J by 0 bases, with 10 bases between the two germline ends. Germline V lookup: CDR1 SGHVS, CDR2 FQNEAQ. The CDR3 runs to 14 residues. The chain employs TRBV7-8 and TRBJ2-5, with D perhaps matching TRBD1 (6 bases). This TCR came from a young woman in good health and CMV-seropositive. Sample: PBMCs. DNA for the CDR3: TGTGCCAGCAGCGCTGGACAGCACCAAGAGACCCAGTACTTC. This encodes CASSAGQHQETQYF. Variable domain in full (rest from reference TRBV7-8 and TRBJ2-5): GAGVSQSPRYKVAKRGQDVALRCDPISGHVSLFWYQQALGQGPEFLTYFQNEAQLDKSGLPSDRFFAERPEGSVSTLKIQRTQQEDSAVYLCASSAGQHQETQYFGPGTRLLVL.